The clone carrying this T cell receptor (beta chain) was observed a few times. Its antigen is undetermined. This record belongs to a study of T-cell memory formation after mild COVID-19. Study-level information: There were largely donor-specific TCR clusters.

TCRdb redid the calling of the 5' RACE reads with MiXCR, one entry per CDR3 protein. The data hold 380,000 or so distinct CDR3 sequences, with roughly an eighth observed a single time. Findings and caveats of the study: Chiefly within CM and EM were the contracting CD4+ clones; CD8+ ones were within EMRA.

The CDR3 spans 18 residues. V was pared by 3 bases and J by 3 bases, with 22 bases between. The germline CDR1 and CDR2 sequences are MDHEN and SYDVKM. The chain joins TRBV28 to TRBJ2-3, with D possibly being TRBD2 (6 bases). The clonotype comes from a man aged 18-30 years who had mild COVID-19 (a few samples of this study predate the infection). Cell type and time point are not known. Sequenced material: PBMCs or a T cell subset sorted from them (not recorded which). CDR3 sequence: CASSLRRLDYSGTDTQYF. In nucleotides, the CDR3 is TGTGCCAGCAGTTTGCGACGACTCGATTATAGCGGAACAGATACGCAGTATTTT.